This TCR beta chain originates from a study of cytomegalovirus exposure and HLA in healthy donors. The CDR3 extends over 16 amino acids. Germline CDR1 WNHNN, CDR2 SYGVQD (reference sequence). Germline trimming cut 3 bases from V and 1 base from J; bases unmatched to any gene: 8. Researchers ran the PCR with 60 Vbeta and 13 Jbeta primers. Measured with immunoSEQ multiplex PCR; TCRdb has only the in-frame clones, and not every one. Among about 94,000 clones, over 65% were seen once, and the ten largest hold 10%. The rearrangement uses TRBV10-1 and TRBJ2-5; 7 bases align to TRBD1. This sequence was found in a human donor in good health. Sample: PBMCs. The CDR3: CASSDPGQSIQETQYF. CDR3 sequence (DNA): TGCGCCAGCAGTGACCCGGGACAGTCGATCCAAGAGACCCAGTACTTC.